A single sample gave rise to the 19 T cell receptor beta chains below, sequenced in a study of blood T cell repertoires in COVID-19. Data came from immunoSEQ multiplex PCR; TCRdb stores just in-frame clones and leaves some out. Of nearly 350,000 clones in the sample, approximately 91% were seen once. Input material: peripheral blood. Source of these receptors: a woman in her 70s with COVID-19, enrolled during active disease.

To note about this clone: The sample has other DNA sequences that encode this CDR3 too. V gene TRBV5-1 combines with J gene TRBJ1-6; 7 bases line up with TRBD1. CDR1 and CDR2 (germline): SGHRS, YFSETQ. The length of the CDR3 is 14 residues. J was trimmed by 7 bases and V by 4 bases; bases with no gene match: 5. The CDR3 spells CASSLEQGNSPLHF. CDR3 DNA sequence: TGCGCCAGCAGCCTGGAACAGGGGAATTCACCCCTCCACTTT.

CDR3 amino acids: CASRRDRNTEAFF. CDR3 DNA: TGTGCCAGCCGCCGGGACAGGAACACTGAAGCTTTCTTT. The gene calls are TRBV27 and TRBJ1-1; 7 bases fit TRBD1. Losses at the gene ends were 8 bases for V and 1 base for J; bases not matched to a gene: 4. This CDR3 is 13 amino acids long. Germline CDR1 and CDR2: MNHEY and SMNVEV (reference sequence).

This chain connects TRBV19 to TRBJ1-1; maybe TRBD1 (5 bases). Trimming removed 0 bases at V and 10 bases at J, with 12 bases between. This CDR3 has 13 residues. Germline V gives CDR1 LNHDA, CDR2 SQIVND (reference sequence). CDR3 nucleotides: TGTGCCAGTAGTATAGACACAACGGGGGGAGCTTTCTTT. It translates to CASSIDTTGGAFF.

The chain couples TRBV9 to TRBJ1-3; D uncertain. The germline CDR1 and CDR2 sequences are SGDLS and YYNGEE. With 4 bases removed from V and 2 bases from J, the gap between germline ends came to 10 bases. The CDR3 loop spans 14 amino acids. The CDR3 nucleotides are TGTGCCAGCAGCCCGGATACAGCTGGAAACACCATATATTTT. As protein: CASSPDTAGNTIYF.

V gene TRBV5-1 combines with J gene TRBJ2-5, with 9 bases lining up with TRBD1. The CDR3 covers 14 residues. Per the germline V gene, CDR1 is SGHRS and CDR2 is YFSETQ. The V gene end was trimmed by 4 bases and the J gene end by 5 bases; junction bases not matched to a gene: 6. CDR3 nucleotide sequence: TGCGCCAGCAGCATACAGGGGGCGGGGGAGACCCAGTACTTC. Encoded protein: CASSIQGAGETQYF.

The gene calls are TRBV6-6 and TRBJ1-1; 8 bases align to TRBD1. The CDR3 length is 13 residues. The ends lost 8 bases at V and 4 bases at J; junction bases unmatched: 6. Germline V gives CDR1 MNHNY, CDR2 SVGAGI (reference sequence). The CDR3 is CASSQGAPTEAFF. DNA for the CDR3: TGTGCCAGCTCCCAGGGGGCGCCCACTGAAGCTTTCTTT.

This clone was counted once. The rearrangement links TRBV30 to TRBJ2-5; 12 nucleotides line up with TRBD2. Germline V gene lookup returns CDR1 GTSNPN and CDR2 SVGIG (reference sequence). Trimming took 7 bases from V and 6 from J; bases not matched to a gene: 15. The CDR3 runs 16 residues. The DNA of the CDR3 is TGTGCCTCCCTACTAGCGGGGGGCTCAAGGTCACAGACCCAGTACTTC. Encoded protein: CASLLAGGSRSQTQYF.

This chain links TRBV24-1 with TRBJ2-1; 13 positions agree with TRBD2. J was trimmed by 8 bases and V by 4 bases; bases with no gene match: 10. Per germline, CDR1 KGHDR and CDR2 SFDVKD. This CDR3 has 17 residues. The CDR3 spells CATSDLRLAGGSDEQFF. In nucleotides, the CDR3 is TGTGCCACCAGTGACTTGAGACTAGCGGGGGGTAGTGATGAGCAGTTCTTC.

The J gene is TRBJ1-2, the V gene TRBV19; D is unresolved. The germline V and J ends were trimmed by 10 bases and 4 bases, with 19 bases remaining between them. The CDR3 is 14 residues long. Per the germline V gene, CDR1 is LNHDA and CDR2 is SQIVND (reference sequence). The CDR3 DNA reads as TGTGCCACCAAGGAGGGAAGGGAGGCCTATGGCTACACCTTC. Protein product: CATKEGREAYGYTF.

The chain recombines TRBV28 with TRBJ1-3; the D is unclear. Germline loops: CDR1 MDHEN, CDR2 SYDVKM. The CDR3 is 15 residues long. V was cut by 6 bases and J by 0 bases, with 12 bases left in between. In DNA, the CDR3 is TGTGCCAGCAGCTTCGGGGATCTCTCTGGAAACACCATATATTTT. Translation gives CASSFGDLSGNTIYF.

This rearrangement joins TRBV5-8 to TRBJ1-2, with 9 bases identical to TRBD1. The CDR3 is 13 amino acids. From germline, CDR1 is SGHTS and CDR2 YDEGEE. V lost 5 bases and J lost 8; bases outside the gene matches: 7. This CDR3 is CASSRDRARGYTF. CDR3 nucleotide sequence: TGTGCCAGCAGTCGGGACAGGGCTAGGGGCTACACCTTC.

In nucleotides, the CDR3 is TGTGCCAGCAGCCCGAGGACAGGTCTTCAGTCTGGAAACACCATATATTTT. Its protein is CASSPRTGLQSGNTIYF. The chain links TRBV9 to TRBJ1-3; 7 nucleotides line up with TRBD1. Germline CDR1 SGDLS, CDR2 YYNGEE. With V trimmed by 4 bases and J by 1 base, 11 bases remained unmatched. The CDR3 length is 17 residues.

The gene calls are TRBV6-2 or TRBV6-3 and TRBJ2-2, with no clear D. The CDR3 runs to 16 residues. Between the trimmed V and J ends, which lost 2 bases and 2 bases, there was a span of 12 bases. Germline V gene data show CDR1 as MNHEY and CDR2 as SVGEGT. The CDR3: CASSYPTLSNTGELFF. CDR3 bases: TGTGCCAGCAGTTACCCCACGCTAAGCAACACCGGGGAGCTGTTTTTT.

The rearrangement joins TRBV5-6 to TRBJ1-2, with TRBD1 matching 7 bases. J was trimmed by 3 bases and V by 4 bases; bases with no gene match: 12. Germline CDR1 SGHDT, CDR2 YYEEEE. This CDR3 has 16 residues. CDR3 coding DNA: TGTGCCAGCAGCCTCCAGGTGGGACAGCTACACTATGGCTACACCTTC. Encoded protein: CASSLQVGQLHYGYTF.

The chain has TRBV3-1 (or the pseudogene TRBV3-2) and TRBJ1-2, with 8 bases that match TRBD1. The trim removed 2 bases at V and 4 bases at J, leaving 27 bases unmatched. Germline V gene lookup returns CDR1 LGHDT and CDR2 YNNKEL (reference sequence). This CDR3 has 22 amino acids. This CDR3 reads CASSQLVALGGRGLQRGYGYTF. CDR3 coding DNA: TGTGCCAGCAGCCAATTAGTGGCCCTGGGGGGCAGGGGGCTACAAAGGGGCTATGGCTACACCTTC.

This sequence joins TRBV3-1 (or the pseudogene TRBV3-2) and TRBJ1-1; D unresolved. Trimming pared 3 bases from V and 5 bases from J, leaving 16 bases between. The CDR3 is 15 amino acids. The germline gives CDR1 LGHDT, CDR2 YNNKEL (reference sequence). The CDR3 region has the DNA TGTGCCAGCAGCCACTCCGGGGAGCTTTGGACTGAAGCTTTCTTT. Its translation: CASSHSGELWTEAFF.

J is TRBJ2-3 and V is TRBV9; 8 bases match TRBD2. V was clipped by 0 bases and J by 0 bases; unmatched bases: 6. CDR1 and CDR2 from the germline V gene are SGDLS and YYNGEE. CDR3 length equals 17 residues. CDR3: CASSVEGAGASTDTQYF. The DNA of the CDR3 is TGTGCCAGCAGCGTAGAGGGAGCGGGGGCTAGCACAGATACGCAGTATTTT.

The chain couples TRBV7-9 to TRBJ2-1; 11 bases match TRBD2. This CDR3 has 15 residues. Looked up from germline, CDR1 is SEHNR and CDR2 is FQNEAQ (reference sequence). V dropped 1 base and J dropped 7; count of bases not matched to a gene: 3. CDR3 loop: CASSLGVAGGNEQFF. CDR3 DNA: TGTGCCAGCAGCTTAGGAGTAGCGGGGGGGAATGAGCAGTTCTTC.

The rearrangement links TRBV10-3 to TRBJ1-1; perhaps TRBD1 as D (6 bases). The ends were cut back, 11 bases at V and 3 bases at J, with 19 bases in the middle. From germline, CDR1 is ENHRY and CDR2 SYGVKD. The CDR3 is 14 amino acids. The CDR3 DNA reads TGTGCCGCCCGGGACATCGGCTCCGACACTGAAGCTTTCTTT. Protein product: CAARDIGSDTEAFF.